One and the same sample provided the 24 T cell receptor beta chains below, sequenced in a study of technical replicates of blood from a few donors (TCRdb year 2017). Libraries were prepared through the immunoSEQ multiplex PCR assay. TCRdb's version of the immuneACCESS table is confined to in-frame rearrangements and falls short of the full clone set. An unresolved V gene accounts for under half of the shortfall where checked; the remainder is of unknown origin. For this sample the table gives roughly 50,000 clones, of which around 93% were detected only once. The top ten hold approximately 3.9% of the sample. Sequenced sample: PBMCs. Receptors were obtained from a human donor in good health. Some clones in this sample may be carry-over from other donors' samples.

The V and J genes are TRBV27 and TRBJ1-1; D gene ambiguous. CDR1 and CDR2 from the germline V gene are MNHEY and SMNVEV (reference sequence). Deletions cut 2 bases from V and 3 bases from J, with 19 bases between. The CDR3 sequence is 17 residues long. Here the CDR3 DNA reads TGTGCCAGCAGTTTAAACCCAAGTTGGGAGGAGGACACTGAAGCTTTCTTT. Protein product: CASSLNPSWEEDTEAFF.

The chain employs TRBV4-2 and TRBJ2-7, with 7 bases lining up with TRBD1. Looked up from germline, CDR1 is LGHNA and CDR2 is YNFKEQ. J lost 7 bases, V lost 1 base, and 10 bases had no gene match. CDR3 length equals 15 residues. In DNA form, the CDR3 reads TGTGCCAGCAGCCAAGCTAGTGACAGGGTTAGGGAGCAGTACTTC. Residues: CASSQASDRVREQYF.

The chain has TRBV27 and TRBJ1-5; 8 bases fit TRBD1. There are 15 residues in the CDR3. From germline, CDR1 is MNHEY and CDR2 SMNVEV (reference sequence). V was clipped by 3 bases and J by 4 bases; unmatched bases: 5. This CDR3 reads CASSFGQGANQPQHF. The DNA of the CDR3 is TGTGCCAGCAGTTTCGGGCAGGGGGCGAATCAGCCCCAGCATTTT.

The DNA for the CDR3 is TGTGCCAGCAGCGTGATGACTAGCGGGATTGACGAGCAGTACTTC. It encodes CASSVMTSGIDEQYF. The chain combines TRBV9 with TRBJ2-7; 11 bases are a match to TRBD2. The CDR3 is 15 residues long. Germline loops: CDR1 SGDLS, CDR2 YYNGEE. V shed 2 bases and J 5 bases; nucleotides not matched to a gene: 6.

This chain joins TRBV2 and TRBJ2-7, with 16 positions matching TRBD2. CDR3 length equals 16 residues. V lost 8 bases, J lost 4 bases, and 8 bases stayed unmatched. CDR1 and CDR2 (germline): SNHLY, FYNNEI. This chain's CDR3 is CASGGGTSGREYEQYF. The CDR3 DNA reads TGTGCCAGCGGAGGGGGGACTAGCGGGAGGGAGTACGAGCAGTACTTC.

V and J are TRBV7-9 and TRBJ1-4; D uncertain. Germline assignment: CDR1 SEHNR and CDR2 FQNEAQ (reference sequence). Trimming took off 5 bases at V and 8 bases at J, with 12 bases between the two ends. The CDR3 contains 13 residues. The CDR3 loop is CASSARYGEKLFF. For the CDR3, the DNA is TGTGCCAGCAGCGCGAGGTACGGGGAAAAACTGTTTTTT.

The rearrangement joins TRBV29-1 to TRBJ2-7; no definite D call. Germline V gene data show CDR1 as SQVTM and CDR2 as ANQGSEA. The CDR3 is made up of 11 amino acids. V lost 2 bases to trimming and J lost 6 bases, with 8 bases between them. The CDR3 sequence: CSVELGSEQYF. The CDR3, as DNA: TGCAGCGTTGAATTGGGCTCCGAGCAGTACTTC.

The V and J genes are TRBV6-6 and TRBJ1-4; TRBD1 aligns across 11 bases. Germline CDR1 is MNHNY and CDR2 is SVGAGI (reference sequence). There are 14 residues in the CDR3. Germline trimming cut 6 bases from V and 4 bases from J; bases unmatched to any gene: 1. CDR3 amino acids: CASSGTGGNEKLFF. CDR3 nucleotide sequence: TGTGCCAGCAGCGGGACAGGGGGTAATGAAAAACTGTTTTTT.

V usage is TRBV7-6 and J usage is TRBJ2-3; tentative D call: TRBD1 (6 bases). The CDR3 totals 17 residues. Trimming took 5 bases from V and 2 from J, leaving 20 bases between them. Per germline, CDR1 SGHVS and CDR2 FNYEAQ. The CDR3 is CASSPWGPQVLTDTQYF. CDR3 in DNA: TGTGCCAGCAGCCCCTGGGGGCCTCAAGTGCTCACAGATACGCAGTATTTT.

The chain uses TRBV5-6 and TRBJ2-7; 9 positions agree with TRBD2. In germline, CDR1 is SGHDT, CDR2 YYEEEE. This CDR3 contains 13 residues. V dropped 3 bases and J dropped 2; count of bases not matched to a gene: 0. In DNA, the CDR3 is TGTGCCAGCAGCTGGACTAGCGCCTACGAGCAGTACTTC. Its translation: CASSWTSAYEQYF.

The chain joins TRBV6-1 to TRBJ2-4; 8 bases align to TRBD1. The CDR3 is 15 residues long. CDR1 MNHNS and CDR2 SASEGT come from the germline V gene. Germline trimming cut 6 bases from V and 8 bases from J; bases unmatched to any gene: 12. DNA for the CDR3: TGTGCCAGCAGCCGAACCCCAGGGGGCTCGGACATTCAGTACTTC. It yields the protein CASSRTPGGSDIQYF.

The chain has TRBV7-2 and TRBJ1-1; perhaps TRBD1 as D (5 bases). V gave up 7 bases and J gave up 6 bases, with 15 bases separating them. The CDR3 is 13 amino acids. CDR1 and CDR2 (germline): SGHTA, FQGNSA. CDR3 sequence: CASTLTRGAEAFF. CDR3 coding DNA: TGTGCCAGCACCCTCACTCGGGGGGCTGAAGCTTTCTTT.

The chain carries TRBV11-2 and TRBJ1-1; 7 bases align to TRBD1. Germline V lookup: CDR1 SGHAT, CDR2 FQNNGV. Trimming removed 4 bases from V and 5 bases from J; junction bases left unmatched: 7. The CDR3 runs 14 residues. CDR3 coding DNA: TGTGCCAGCAGCTCCCGACAGGGTCCAACTGAAGCTTTCTTT. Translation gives CASSSRQGPTEAFF.

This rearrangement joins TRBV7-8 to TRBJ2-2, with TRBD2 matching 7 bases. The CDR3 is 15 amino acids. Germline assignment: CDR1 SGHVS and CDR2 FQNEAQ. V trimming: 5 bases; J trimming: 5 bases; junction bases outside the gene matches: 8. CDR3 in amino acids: CASSRGDGGTGELFF. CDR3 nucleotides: TGTGCCAGCAGCCGGGGGGACGGGGGGACCGGGGAGCTGTTTTTT. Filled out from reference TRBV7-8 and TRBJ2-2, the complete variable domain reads GAGVSQSPRYKVAKRGQDVALRCDPISGHVSLFWYQQALGQGPEFLTYFQNEAQLDKSGLPSDRFFAERPEGSVSTLKIQRTQQEDSAVYLCASSRGDGGTGELFFGEGSRLTVL.

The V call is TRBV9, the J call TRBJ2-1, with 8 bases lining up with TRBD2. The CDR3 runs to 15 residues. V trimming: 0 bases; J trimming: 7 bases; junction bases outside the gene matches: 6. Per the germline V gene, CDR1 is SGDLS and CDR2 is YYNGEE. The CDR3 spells CASSVVPGGANEQFF. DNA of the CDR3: TGTGCCAGCAGCGTAGTACCGGGGGGGGCGAATGAGCAGTTCTTC.

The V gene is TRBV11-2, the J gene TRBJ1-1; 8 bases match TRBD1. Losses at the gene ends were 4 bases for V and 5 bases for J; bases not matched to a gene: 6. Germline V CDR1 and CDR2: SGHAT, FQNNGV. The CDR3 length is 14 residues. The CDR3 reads CASSSAGGWTEAFF. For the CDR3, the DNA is TGTGCCAGCAGCTCCGCAGGGGGCTGGACTGAAGCTTTCTTT.

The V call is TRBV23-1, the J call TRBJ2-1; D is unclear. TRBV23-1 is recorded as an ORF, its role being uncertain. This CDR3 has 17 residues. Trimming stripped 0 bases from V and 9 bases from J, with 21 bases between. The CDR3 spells CASSQSAVFSSFGEQFF. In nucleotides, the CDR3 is TGCGCCAGCAGTCAATCTGCGGTTTTTAGTTCCTTCGGTGAGCAGTTCTTC.

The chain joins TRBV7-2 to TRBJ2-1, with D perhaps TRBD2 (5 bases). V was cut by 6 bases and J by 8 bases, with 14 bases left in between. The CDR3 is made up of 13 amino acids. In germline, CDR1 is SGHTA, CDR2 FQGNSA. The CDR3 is CASRYTSRDEQFF. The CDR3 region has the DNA TGTGCCAGCAGATACACTAGTAGGGATGAGCAGTTCTTC.

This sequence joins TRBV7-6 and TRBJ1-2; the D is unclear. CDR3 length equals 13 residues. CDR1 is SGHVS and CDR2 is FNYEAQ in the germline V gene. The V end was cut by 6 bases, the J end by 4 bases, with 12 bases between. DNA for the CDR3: TGTGCCAGCAGTAAGGACGGACTCTATGGCTACACCTTC. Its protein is CASSKDGLYGYTF.

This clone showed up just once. CDR3 residues: CASSLAGTGYGYTF. CDR3 nucleotides: TGTGCCAGCAGTTTAGCCGGGACAGGCTATGGCTACACCTTC. The rearrangement joins TRBV27 to TRBJ1-2, with 8 bases identical to TRBD1. The germline V gene encodes CDR1 MNHEY and CDR2 SMNVEV (reference sequence). The CDR3 has 14 residues. Unmatched junction bases numbered 3, after V lost 2 bases and J lost 4 bases.

The CDR3 loop is CASSAAGVEQYF. As DNA, the CDR3 is TGTGCCAGCAGTGCGGCGGGAGTCGAGCAGTACTTC. V and J are TRBV2 and TRBJ2-7; 7 positions match TRBD2. Trimming at V came to 4 bases and at J to 6 bases, leaving 3 bases not matched to a gene. Germline V lookup: CDR1 SNHLY, CDR2 FYNNEI. This CDR3 contains 12 residues. The whole variable domain, filled in from reference TRBV2 and TRBJ2-7, reads EPEVTQTPSHQVTQMGQEVILRCVPISNHLYFYWYRQILGQKVEFLVSFYNNEISEKSEIFDDQFSVERPDGSNFTLKIRSTKLEDSAMYFCASSAAGVEQYFGPGTRLTVT.

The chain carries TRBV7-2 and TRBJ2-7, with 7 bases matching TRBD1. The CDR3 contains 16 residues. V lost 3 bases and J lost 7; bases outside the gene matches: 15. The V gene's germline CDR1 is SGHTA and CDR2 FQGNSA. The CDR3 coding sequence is TGTGCCAGCAGCTTCTCTCGCGGCAGGGGGTCGGGAGAGCAGTACTTC. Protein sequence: CASSFSRGRGSGEQYF.

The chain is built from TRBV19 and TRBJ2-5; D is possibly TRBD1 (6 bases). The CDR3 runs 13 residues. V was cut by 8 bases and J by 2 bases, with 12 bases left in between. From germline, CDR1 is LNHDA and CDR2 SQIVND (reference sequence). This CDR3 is CASGTQGQETQYF. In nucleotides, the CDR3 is TGTGCCAGTGGAACACAGGGACAAGAGACCCAGTACTTC. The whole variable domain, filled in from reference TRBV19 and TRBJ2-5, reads DGGITQSPKYLFRKEGQNVTLSCEQNLNHDAMYWYRQDPGQGLRLIYYSQIVNDFQKGDIAEGYSVSREKKESFPLTVTSAQKNPTAFYLCASGTQGQETQYFGPGTRLLVL.

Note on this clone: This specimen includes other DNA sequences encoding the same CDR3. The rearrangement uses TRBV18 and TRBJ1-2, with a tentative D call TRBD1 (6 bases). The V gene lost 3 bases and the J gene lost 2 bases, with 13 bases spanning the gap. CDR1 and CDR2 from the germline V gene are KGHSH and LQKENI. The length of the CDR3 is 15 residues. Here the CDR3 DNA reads TGTGCCAGCTCACCCCCCGGACAGCCGAACTATGGCTACACCTTC. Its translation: CASSPPGQPNYGYTF.